This T cell receptor (beta chain) was profiled in a study of blood T cell repertoires in COVID-19. About the research overall: The United States, Italy and Spain were the sources of the acute and convalescent COVID-19 samples.

In the original workflow: Researchers report that nucleated cell counts were estimated from reference gene primer amplification. Sequenced by immunoSEQ multiplex PCR; TCRdb stores in-frame clones only, minus some. Clonal size and the V and J genes are those of that table, whereas D and trimming came from the DNA. The repertoire holds under 250,000 clones, approximately 89% seen once, with less than 4.5% in the top ten. Participants, about 18 to 90 years old, spanned around 25 US areas. Cohort allocation depended upon clinical history that participants reported. Trimming shortened V by 3 bases and J by 5 bases, and 13 bases separated the two germline ends. The CDR3 sequence is 14 residues long. Per germline, CDR1 LGHDT and CDR2 YNNKEL (reference sequence).

Material: PBMCs or T cells enriched from blood (not recorded which). The chain joins TRBV3-1 (or the pseudogene TRBV3-2) to TRBJ1-1; D is ambiguous. The sequence came from a woman aged 25 to 45 with acute COVID-19. The CDR3 nucleotides read TGTGCCAGCAGCCACGACGGGGTTTGGACTGAAGCTTTCTTT. This codes for CASSHDGVWTEAFF.